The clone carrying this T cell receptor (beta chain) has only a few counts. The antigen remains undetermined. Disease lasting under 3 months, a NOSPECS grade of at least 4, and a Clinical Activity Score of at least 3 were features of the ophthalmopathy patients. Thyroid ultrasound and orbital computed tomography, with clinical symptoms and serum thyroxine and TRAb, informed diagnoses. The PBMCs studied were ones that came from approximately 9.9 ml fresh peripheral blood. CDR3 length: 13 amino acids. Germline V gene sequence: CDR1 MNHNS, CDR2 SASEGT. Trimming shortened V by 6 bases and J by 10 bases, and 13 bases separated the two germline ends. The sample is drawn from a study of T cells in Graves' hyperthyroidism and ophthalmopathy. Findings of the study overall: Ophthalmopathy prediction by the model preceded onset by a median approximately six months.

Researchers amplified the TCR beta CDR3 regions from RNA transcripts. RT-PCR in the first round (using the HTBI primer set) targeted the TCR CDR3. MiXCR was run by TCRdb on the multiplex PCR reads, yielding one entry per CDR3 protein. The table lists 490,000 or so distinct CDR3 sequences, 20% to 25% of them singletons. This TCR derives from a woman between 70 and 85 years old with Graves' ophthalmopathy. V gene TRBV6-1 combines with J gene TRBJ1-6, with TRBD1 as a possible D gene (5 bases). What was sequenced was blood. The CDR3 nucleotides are TGTGCCAGCAGGGGGCAGGGAGGATCACCCCTCCACTTT. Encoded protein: CASRGQGGSPLHF.